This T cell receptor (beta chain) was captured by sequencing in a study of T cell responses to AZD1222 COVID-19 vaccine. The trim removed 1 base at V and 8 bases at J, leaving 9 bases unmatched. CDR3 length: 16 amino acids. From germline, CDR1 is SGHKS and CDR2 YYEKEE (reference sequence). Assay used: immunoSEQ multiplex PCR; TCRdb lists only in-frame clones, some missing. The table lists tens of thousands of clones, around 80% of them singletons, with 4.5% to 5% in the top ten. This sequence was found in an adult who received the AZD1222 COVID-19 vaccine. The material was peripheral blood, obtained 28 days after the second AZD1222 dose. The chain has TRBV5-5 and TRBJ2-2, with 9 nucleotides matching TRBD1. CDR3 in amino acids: CASSLRDRVIAGELFF. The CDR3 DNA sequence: TGTGCCAGCAGCTTGCGGGACAGGGTAATTGCGGGGGAGCTGTTTTTT.